This T cell receptor (beta chain) was sequenced for a study of T cell responses to AZD1222 COVID-19 vaccine. Study conclusions and caveats: Only six people who got AZD1222 tested seropositive at baseline. Donor demographics were predominantly white British with a female majority; clonal diversity may be underestimated. CD4 TCRs covered the whole spike, strongest at regions 160-218 and 743-854.

Clones were sequenced by immunoSEQ multiplex PCR, and TCRdb holds only the in-frame ones, with some missing. The sample lists 100,000 to 150,000 clones, about 91% occurring once. CDR3 length equals 15 residues. Trimming pared 5 bases from V and 4 bases from J, leaving 17 bases between. Per the germline V gene, CDR1 is MNHEY and CDR2 is SMNVEV (reference sequence). This clone was seen a few times. Its antigen remains unknown. Second-dose intervals near 4 or 12 weeks were combined. The sequenced sample was peripheral blood, obtained 28 days after the second AZD1222 dose. The chain has TRBV27 and TRBJ2-5; no firm D call. This TCR was recovered from an adult who received the AZD1222 COVID-19 vaccine. As DNA, the CDR3 is TGTGCCAGCAGTCCCCCCGGCACCCGGATAGAGACCCAGTACTTC. This encodes CASSPPGTRIETQYF.